One sample yielded the 31 T cell receptor beta chains listed below, sequenced in a study of shared clonotypes between healthy human individuals. Naivety among CD8 cells was defined by CD45RO negativity and positive CCR7 selection, thereby excluding terminally differentiated effector memory CD45RA+ cells. The repertoire was sequenced with immunoSEQ multiplex PCR; TCRdb's copy has only in-frame clones and lacks some. The table has around 1,900,000 clones, over 85% seen once. The sample consisted of naive CD8+ T cells from PBMCs. All receptors come from a young man in good health. Some clones in this sample may be carry-over from other donors' samples.

The CDR3 DNA is TGTGCCAGCAGTTCCCTCGGGCAGGGGAGCACTGAAGCTTTCTTT. It yields the protein CASSSLGQGSTEAFF. The genes are TRBV27 and TRBJ1-1; D is perhaps TRBD1 (6 bases). V was shortened by 4 bases and J by 4 bases, with 16 bases between the two germline ends. The V gene's germline CDR1 is MNHEY and CDR2 SMNVEV (reference sequence). The CDR3 covers 15 residues.

The V and J genes are TRBV18 and TRBJ1-5; the D gene is possibly TRBD1 (5 bases). The V end lost 3 bases, the J end lost 10 bases, and 19 bases lay between the germline ends. Germline CDR1 and CDR2: KGHSH and LQKENI. The CDR3 runs 15 residues. The CDR3 here is CASSPRDGLISPQHF. DNA for the CDR3: TGTGCCAGCTCACCCCGGGACGGGTTAATCAGCCCCCAGCATTTT.

This rearrangement joins TRBV5-6 to TRBJ2-7; D is uncertain. The CDR3 covers 13 residues. V lost 3 bases and J lost 3, with 10 bases in between. Germline lookup yields CDR1 SGHDT and CDR2 YYEEEE. The CDR3 sequence is CASSWTVDYEQYF. In nucleotides, the CDR3 is TGTGCCAGCAGCTGGACGGTCGACTACGAGCAGTACTTC.

The CDR3 is CASRPSGVQETQYF. CDR3 DNA sequence: TGCGCCAGCAGACCTTCCGGGGTACAAGAGACCCAGTACTTC. The rearrangement joins TRBV5-1 to TRBJ2-5, with D perhaps matching TRBD2 (5 bases). The CDR3 has 14 amino acids. V was shortened by 5 bases and J by 2 bases, with 13 bases between the two germline ends. Looked up from germline, CDR1 is SGHRS and CDR2 is YFSETQ.

The chain combines TRBV4-3 with TRBJ2-1, with 7 bases matching TRBD1. V trimming: 0 bases; J trimming: 0 bases; junction bases outside the gene matches: 5. Germline loops: CDR1 LGHNA, CDR2 YSLEER. This CDR3 is 17 amino acids long. DNA of the CDR3: TGCGCCAGCAGCCAAGAAAGGGACAGTCGCTCCTACAATGAGCAGTTCTTC. This encodes CASSQERDSRSYNEQFF.

Worth noting for this clone: Different DNA sequences within this sample yield the same CDR3. V gene TRBV5-1 combines with J gene TRBJ2-2, with D maybe TRBD1 (5 bases). The CDR3 consists of 13 residues. Germline CDR1 reads SGHRS; CDR2 reads YFSETQ. V was pared by 1 base and J by 8 bases, with 9 bases between. The CDR3 DNA reads as TGCGCCAGCAGCTTGTCAGGGCCGGGGGAGCTGTTTTTT. Protein sequence: CASSLSGPGELFF.

This clone has only one observation. The V gene is TRBV5-6, the J gene TRBJ1-2, with D unresolved. Between the trimmed V and J ends, which lost 4 bases and 4 bases, there was a span of 11 bases. Germline lookup yields CDR1 SGHDT and CDR2 YYEEEE. This CDR3 has 13 amino acids. CDR3: CASSGYKSYGYTF. The CDR3 coding sequence is TGTGCCAGCAGCGGGTACAAAAGCTATGGCTACACCTTC.

This clone was seen once. The chain joins TRBV7-6 to TRBJ2-1, with TRBD1 as a possible D gene (6 bases). Looked up from germline, CDR1 is SGHVS and CDR2 is FNYEAQ. The CDR3 has 15 residues. V lost 6 bases and J 7 bases, leaving 19 bases between the germline ends. CDR3 sequence: CASSYGTRPENEQFF. The CDR3 region has the DNA TGTGCCAGCAGTTACGGGACACGGCCGGAAAATGAGCAGTTCTTC.

This chain links TRBV10-3 with TRBJ1-3, with D unresolved. Trimming removed 11 bases from V and 4 bases from J, with 18 bases in between. Germline V gene data show CDR1 as ENHRY and CDR2 as SYGVKD. The CDR3 consists of 14 residues. The DNA of the CDR3 is TGTGCCGCCTTCGGCGAAGACGCCGGAAACACCATATATTTT. Its protein product is CAAFGEDAGNTIYF.

This clone has a single count. The chain recombines TRBV7-9 with TRBJ2-2, with D perhaps given as TRBD1 or TRBD2 (5 bases each). Trimming pared 5 bases from V and 1 base from J, leaving 20 bases between. CDR3 length: 18 amino acids. Germline lookup yields CDR1 SEHNR and CDR2 FQNEAQ (reference sequence). CDR3: CASSPLPPGTENTGELFF. In DNA form, the CDR3 reads TGTGCCAGCAGCCCCCTTCCACCCGGGACGGAGAACACCGGGGAGCTGTTTTTT.

This clone showed up just a few times. Other DNA sequences from this sample encode an identical CDR3 as well. The chain employs TRBV7-9 and TRBJ1-1; D is possibly TRBD1 (5 bases). This CDR3 contains 13 residues. From germline, CDR1 is SEHNR and CDR2 FQNEAQ (reference sequence). V lost 0 bases to trimming and J lost 6 bases, with 8 bases between them. CDR3 amino acids: CASSLALGPEAFF. The DNA for the CDR3 is TGTGCCAGCAGCTTAGCGTTGGGGCCTGAAGCTTTCTTT.

This clone was observed once. Other DNA sequences in this sample translate to the same CDR3. The V gene is TRBV5-1, the J gene TRBJ1-3; D unclear. The germline V gene encodes CDR1 SGHRS and CDR2 YFSETQ. V lost 0 bases and J lost 0, with 1 base in between. The CDR3 has 13 residues. DNA for the CDR3: TGCGCCAGCAGCTTGGCCTCTGGAAACACCATATATTTT. Translating it yields CASSLASGNTIYF.

In DNA, the CDR3 is TGCGCCAGCAGCCAAGACAGGGGACAGGGGGCGGACGAGCAGTACTTC. Translation gives CASSQDRGQGADEQYF. This rearrangement joins TRBV4-3 to TRBJ2-7, with 12 bases fitting TRBD1. Germline loops: CDR1 LGHNA, CDR2 YSLEER. CDR3 length equals 16 residues. With 0 bases clipped from V and 5 bases from J, the junction kept 5 bases outside the gene matches.

This clone was detected only a few times. CDR3 bases: TGTGCCAGCAGCGCCGGGTCAGTGAAAGCTTTCTTT. The encoded protein is CASSAGSVKAFF. The chain has TRBV7-9 and TRBJ1-1; D is unclear. With 5 bases removed from V and 9 bases from J, the gap between germline ends came to 13 bases. The CDR3 is 12 residues long. Germline-derived CDR1 and CDR2 are SEHNR and FQNEAQ (reference sequence).

V gene TRBV7-8 combines with J gene TRBJ2-1; a possible D gene is TRBD2 (6 bases). This CDR3 has 16 amino acids. The germline V gene encodes CDR1 SGHVS and CDR2 FQNEAQ. V was shortened by 0 bases and J by 3 bases, with 12 bases between the two germline ends. The CDR3 loop reads CASSLARGRSYNEQFF. CDR3 coding DNA: TGTGCCAGCAGCTTAGCGCGGGGTAGGAGCTACAATGAGCAGTTCTTC.

V is TRBV11-2 and J is TRBJ2-4; D uncertain. V was clipped by 5 bases and J by 1 base, with 6 bases between them. Per germline, CDR1 SGHAT and CDR2 FQNNGV. This CDR3 has 13 residues. In DNA form, the CDR3 reads TGTGCCAGCAGCAATCGGGCCAAAAACATTCAGTACTTC. Protein sequence: CASSNRAKNIQYF.

This clone was seen more than once but under ten times. At the DNA level, this CDR3 is encoded by other sequences in the same sample as well. The rearrangement links TRBV14 to TRBJ2-5; D ambiguous. This CDR3 is 10 amino acids long. V was cut by 0 bases and J by 7 bases, with 0 bases left in between. Per germline, CDR1 SGHDN and CDR2 FVKESK. CDR3 sequence reads: CASSQETQYF. Here the CDR3 DNA reads TGTGCCAGCAGCCAAGAGACCCAGTACTTC.

The J gene is TRBJ2-1, the V gene TRBV2; maybe TRBD1 (5 bases). Per the germline V gene, CDR1 is SNHLY and CDR2 is FYNNEI. V was pared by 7 bases and J by 5 bases, with 9 bases between. The CDR3 has 12 amino acids. DNA of the CDR3: TGTGCCAGCAACCAACAGGACAATGAGCAGTTCTTC. Translation: CASNQQDNEQFF.

The chain combines TRBV5-1 with TRBJ2-1; D is tentatively TRBD1 or TRBD2 (5 bases each). Germline V CDR1 and CDR2: SGHRS, YFSETQ. This CDR3 region has 16 residues. Trimming pared 0 bases from V and 0 bases from J, leaving 10 bases between. CDR3 residues: CASSLVPGPSYNEQFF. CDR3 sequence (DNA): TGCGCCAGCAGCTTGGTCCCGGGACCCTCCTACAATGAGCAGTTCTTC. The whole variable domain, filled in from reference TRBV5-1 and TRBJ2-1, reads KAGVTQTPRYLIKTRGQQVTLSCSPISGHRSVSWYQQTPGQGLQFLFEYFSETQRNKGNFPGRFSGRQFSNSRSEMNVSTLELGDSALYLCASSLVPGPSYNEQFFGPGTRLTVL.

Written as DNA, the CDR3 is TGTGCCAGCAGTTCCCGAGGACTTTCCTACGAGCAGTACTTC. The encoded protein is CASSSRGLSYEQYF. The chain carries TRBV28 and TRBJ2-7, with D possibly TRBD2 on 5 matching bases. V was pared by 4 bases and J by 1 base, with 11 bases between. Germline V gene data show CDR1 as MDHEN and CDR2 as SYDVKM. The length of the CDR3 is 14 residues.

This chain connects TRBV10-3 to TRBJ2-7; D possibly matches TRBD1 or TRBD2 (5 bases each). Per germline, CDR1 ENHRY and CDR2 SYGVKD. Deletions cut 3 bases from V and 3 bases from J, with 27 bases between. The CDR3 loop spans 19 amino acids. The CDR3 region is CAISESHPFRAIGDYEQYF. In DNA form, the CDR3 reads TGTGCCATCAGTGAATCTCACCCGTTCAGGGCAATCGGGGACTACGAGCAGTACTTC.

This sequence joins TRBV5-6 and TRBJ1-4; tentatively, D is TRBD1 (5 bases). Germline assignment: CDR1 SGHDT and CDR2 YYEEEE. This CDR3 is 14 amino acids long. Trimming stripped 1 base from V and 5 bases from J, with 9 bases between. As DNA, the CDR3 is TGTGCCAGCAGCTTGAGGGGTCTGAATGAAAAACTGTTTTTT. Translated: CASSLRGLNEKLFF.

The genes are TRBV9 and TRBJ1-1, with D tentatively TRBD1 (5 bases). Between the trimmed V and J ends, which lost 4 bases and 3 bases, there was a span of 13 bases. The CDR3 spans 14 residues. Germline V gene data show CDR1 as SGDLS and CDR2 as YYNGEE. CDR3 protein: CASSPARGHTEAFF. The CDR3 region has the DNA TGTGCCAGCAGCCCAGCGAGGGGCCACACTGAAGCTTTCTTT.

The chain carries TRBV9 and TRBJ1-4; D may be TRBD1 (6 bases). Germline CDR1 SGDLS, CDR2 YYNGEE. The V end lost 3 bases, the J end lost 12 bases, and 12 bases lay between the germline ends. This CDR3 contains 12 residues. This chain's CDR3 is CASSERRGELFF. The CDR3, as DNA: TGTGCCAGCAGCGAGAGGAGGGGGGAACTGTTTTTT.

The CDR3 loop reads CASVQPRGRVNTEAFF. CDR3 coding DNA: TGTGCCAGCGTGCAACCCAGGGGCAGAGTAAACACTGAAGCTTTCTTT. The chain recombines TRBV28 with TRBJ1-1, with D tentatively TRBD1 (6 bases). Per germline, CDR1 MDHEN and CDR2 SYDVKM. The ends were cut back, 8 bases at V and 2 bases at J, with 21 bases in the middle. The CDR3 sequence is 16 residues long.

The chain links TRBV6-5 to TRBJ1-1, with 8 nucleotides matching TRBD1. Per germline, CDR1 MNHEY and CDR2 SVGAGI. J was trimmed by 5 bases and V by 6 bases; bases with no gene match: 8. The CDR3 extends over 14 amino acids. The CDR3: CASSPTGAKTEAFF. The CDR3 DNA sequence: TGTGCCAGCAGCCCGACAGGGGCGAAAACTGAAGCTTTCTTT.

As to this clone: Other DNA sequences of this sample code for an identical CDR3. V usage is TRBV5-6 and J usage is TRBJ2-1; D gene unclear. Germline assignment: CDR1 SGHDT and CDR2 YYEEEE. V was trimmed by 1 base and J by 7 bases, leaving 6 bases between them. This CDR3 comprises 12 residues. Here the CDR3 DNA reads TGTGCCAGCAGCTTGTTGGCAAATGAGCAGTTCTTC. This sequence encodes CASSLLANEQFF.

The chain links TRBV9 to TRBJ2-6; 7 bases fit TRBD2. The CDR3 is made up of 16 amino acids. CDR1 SGDLS and CDR2 YYNGEE come from the germline V gene. V shed 6 bases, J shed 6 bases, and the junction held 12 bases outside the gene matches. The CDR3 is CASMNPGGGLANVLTF. DNA of the CDR3: TGTGCCAGCATGAACCCCGGGGGAGGGCTGGCCAACGTCCTGACTTTC. The full variable domain, in which reference TRBV9 and TRBJ2-6 provide the parts outside the CDR3, is DSGVTQTPKHLITATGQRVTLRCSPRSGDLSVYWYQQSLDQGLQFLIQYYNGEERAKGNILERFSAQQFPDLHSELNLSSLELGDSALYFCASMNPGGGLANVLTFGAGSRLTVL.

DNA of the CDR3: TGTGCCAGCAGGTTTGGGGGAAGGAACAATCAGCCCCAGCATTTT. Its protein is CASRFGGRNNQPQHF. The chain carries TRBV27 and TRBJ1-5, with D possibly matching TRBD1 (5 bases). The CDR3 length is 15 residues. Trimming removed 6 bases at V and 3 bases at J, with 15 bases between. Germline V gene sequence: CDR1 MNHEY, CDR2 SMNVEV (reference sequence).

This sequence joins TRBV27 and TRBJ2-3; 11 bases align to TRBD1. Losses at the gene ends were 5 bases for V and 5 bases for J; bases not matched to a gene: 9. The length of the CDR3 is 16 residues. From germline, CDR1 is MNHEY and CDR2 SMNVEV (reference sequence). The DNA of the CDR3 is TGTGCCAGCAGTCCCCTTCGGGACAGGGGGATAGATACGCAGTATTTT. Protein product: CASSPLRDRGIDTQYF.

The chain links TRBV5-6 to TRBJ2-7; 7 bases agree with TRBD2. This CDR3 comprises 15 residues. Germline-derived CDR1 and CDR2 are SGHDT and YYEEEE. J was trimmed by 3 bases and V by 2 bases; bases with no gene match: 8. CDR3 loop: CASSFYGGGLYEQYF. CDR3 in DNA: TGTGCCAGCAGCTTTTATGGGGGAGGGCTCTACGAGCAGTACTTC.